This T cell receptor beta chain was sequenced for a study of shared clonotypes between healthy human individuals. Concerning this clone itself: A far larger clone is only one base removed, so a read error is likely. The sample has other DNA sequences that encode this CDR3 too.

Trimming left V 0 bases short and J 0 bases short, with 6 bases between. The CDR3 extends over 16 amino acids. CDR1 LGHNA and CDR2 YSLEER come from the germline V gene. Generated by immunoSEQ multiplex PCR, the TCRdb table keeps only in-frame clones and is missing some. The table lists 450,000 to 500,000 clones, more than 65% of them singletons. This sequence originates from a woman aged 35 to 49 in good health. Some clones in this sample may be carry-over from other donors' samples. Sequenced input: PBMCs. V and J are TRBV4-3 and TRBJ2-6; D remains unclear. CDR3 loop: CASSQEISSGANVLTF. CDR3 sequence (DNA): TGCGCCAGCAGCCAAGAAATTAGCTCTGGGGCCAACGTCCTGACTTTC.